This T cell receptor beta chain was identified in a study of control samples from healthy donors and cancer patients. Trimming shortened V by 6 bases and J by 2 bases, and 15 bases separated the two germline ends. Germline V gives CDR1 MNHEY, CDR2 SVGAGI. CDR3 length: 15 amino acids. The assay was immunoSEQ multiplex PCR, and TCRdb's table has in-frame clones only and misses some. The sample lists 90,000 to 100,000 clones; about 79% were seen once. The receptor comes from a woman aged 30 to 39 in good health. The sample taken for sequencing was blood. J is TRBJ2-3 and V is TRBV6-5, with D perhaps matching TRBD1 (5 bases). CDR3 loop: CASRRTGRPTDTQYF. CDR3 nucleotide sequence: TGTGCCAGCAGGCGAACAGGCAGGCCCACAGATACGCAGTATTTT.